This record covers a single T cell receptor (beta chain). Its antigen remains unidentified. The record originates from a study of vaccination effects on CD4 cells after COVID-19. About the study: Vaccination followed sampling of two convalescent patients by 16 days and one week respectively.

Whole-study results and caveats: Late in the post-vaccination period, infection-induced and vaccine-induced clones underwent marked clonal contraction.

The CDR3 is 17 amino acids. CDR1 and CDR2 (germline): SGHTS, YDEGEE. V lost 4 bases, J lost 0 bases, and 14 bases lay in between. Sequencing was preceded by expansion of antigen-specific CD4+ T cells with viral peptide pools in the ViraFEST assay. Subsequent to less than twelve days of culture, CD4+ T cells were isolated. This individual tested PCR-positive for SARS-CoV-2 infection between March and December 2020. Wells containing approximately 2 million PBMC each were cultured with around 9.1 IU/ml IL-2 and 10 ug/ml peptides. The table came from immunoSEQ multiplex PCR; TCRdb's copy has only in-frame clones and leaves some out. This table holds 25,000 to 35,000 clones, approximately 70% found once.

The sample in question was CD4+ T cells from PBMCs cultured with a peptide pool, obtained before COVID-19 vaccination. This receptor was obtained from a human donor who had a prior SARS-CoV-2 infection. The chain joins TRBV5-8 to TRBJ1-6; the D is unclear. This chain's CDR3 is CASSTRPRSSYNSPLHF. CDR3 in DNA: TGTGCCAGCAGCACCCGACCTAGGAGCTCCTATAATTCACCCCTCCACTTT.